The TCR beta chain described here comes from a study of blood T cells in healthy people across ages. This clonotype was seen a handful of times. Its antigen remains unidentified. Whole-study findings and limits: Researchers said unsorted PBMCs prevented a conclusive naive versus antigen-experienced comparison. Higher diversity, along with more naive CD4+ cells, distinguished long-lived donors from aged donors.

It was with a sample-barcoded 5' primer and a J-beta primer mix that a second PCR of roughly 7 to 12 cycles was run. TCRdb used MiXCR to reprocess the 5' RACE reads, holding one entry per CDR3 protein. This table has approximately 730,000 distinct CDR3 sequences, 43% appearing once. Trimming cost V 2 bases and J 3 bases; bases outside gene matches: 6. The CDR3 is 17 residues long. In germline, CDR1 is ENHRY, CDR2 SYGVKD. The TCR originated in a woman in her sixties in good health. This chain joins TRBV10-3 and TRBJ2-2; TRBD1 matches at 10 bases. The sequencing sample was made of blood. In DNA, the CDR3 is TGTGCCATCAGTGAGCGAACCGGGACAGGGGACACCGGGGAGCTGTTTTTT. Amino acid sequence: CAISERTGTGDTGELFF.